Reported below is one T cell receptor beta chain. Its antigen is currently unknown. This record belongs to a study of siplizumab effects on memory and regulatory T cells. Broader study findings: Memory T cells appeared less diverse than naive cells, which seemed to contribute substantially to alloresponse.

Germline V lookup: CDR1 SGHRS, CDR2 YFSETQ. V was trimmed by 1 base and J by 3 bases, leaving 13 bases between them. This CDR3 has 15 residues. Clones were read by immunoSEQ multiplex PCR, and TCRdb kept only the in-frame ones, dropping some. The sample lists roughly 100,000 clones, roughly 93% occurring once. The sample taken for sequencing was CD8+ T cells sorted from blood. The chain has TRBV5-1 and TRBJ1-1; no reliable D call. The receptor's source is a human donor in good health. The CDR3 DNA is TGCGCCAGCAGCTTGTCCCTGGTCGAGGACACTGAAGCTTTCTTT. Translation: CASSLSLVEDTEAFF.